These T cell receptor beta chains were read from a single sample in a study of blood T cell repertoires in COVID-19. Here immunoSEQ multiplex PCR was the method, and the copy in TCRdb shows in-frame clones only, minus some. The table includes roughly 300,000 clones, roughly 93% detected once. Sequenced: PBMCs or T cells enriched from blood (not recorded which). Receptor source: a woman in her 40s with acute COVID-19. CDR3s include the opening cysteine and the closing phenylalanine or tryptophan. The D gene is left open where the match is weak.

D gene	V gene	J gene	CDR3 length	CDR3 DNA	CDR3 protein
NA	TRBV11-2	TRBJ2-2	15	TGTGCCAGCAGCTTAGGTGACAGATACACCGGGGAGCTGTTTTTT	CASSLGDRYTGELFF
TRBD2	TRBV3-1/TRBV3-2	TRBJ2-1	17	TGTGCCAGCAGCCTTGCTGGAGCGGGAGGGCCCTACAATGAGCAGTTCTTC	CASSLAGAGGPYNEQFF
NA	TRBV11-2	TRBJ1-5	15	TGTGCCAGCAGCGCCGGGACAAACGTCAATCAGCCCCAGCATTTT	CASSAGTNVNQPQHF
NA	TRBV18	TRBJ2-5	14	TGTGCCAGCTCACCGAGAAGCTCCCAAGAGACCCAGTACTTC	CASSPRSSQETQYF
NA	TRBV28	TRBJ1-2	16	TGTGCCAGCATCACCAATGGGGCAACAACATACTATGGCTACACCTTC	CASITNGATTYYGYTF
NA	TRBV4-1	TRBJ2-1	13	TGCGCCAGCAGCCAAGATTTTCGAGCTGAGCAGTTCTTC	CASSQDFRAEQFF
NA	TRBV11-3	TRBJ2-5	16	TGTGCCAGCAGCCCCCGAAGATCTTCCACAAAAGAGACCCAGTACTTC	CASSPRRSSTKETQYF
NA	TRBV19	TRBJ2-1	17	TGTGCCAGTAGTTCTTTCGATGTGTCGACAGGTAACAATGAGCAGTTCTTC	CASSSFDVSTGNNEQFF
NA	TRBV6-5	TRBJ2-7	14	TGTGCCAGCAGTCCGTCGACAGATACCTACGAGCAGTACTTC	CASSPSTDTYEQYF
NA	TRBV25-1	TRBJ1-5	15	TGTGCCAGCAGCTTCGGGGATGATAGAAATCAGCCCCAGCATTTT	CASSFGDDRNQPQHF
TRBD2	TRBV11-2	TRBJ2-1	17	TGTGCCAGCAGCTTAGATCCCCGACTAGCGGGAACCAATGAGCAGTTCTTC	CASSLDPRLAGTNEQFF
TRBD1	TRBV12-3/TRBV12-4	TRBJ1-1	13	TGTGCCAGCAGTTTTGGGACAGGGGCTGGAGCTTTCTTT	CASSFGTGAGAFF